One and the same sample provided the 21 T cell receptor beta chains below, sequenced in a study of T-cell reconstitution after alpha-beta-depleted transplantation in children. TCRbeta library construction was performed incorporating unique molecular identifiers. Each CDR3 protein is one row after TCRdb ran MiXCR on the PCR reads. The data hold some 550,000 distinct CDR3 sequences, with roughly 23% observed a single time. The specimen was PBMCs, mostly from graft donor cells, collected 360 days after TCRalphabeta/CD19-depleted stem cell transplant. The receptors here all came from a boy younger than two who had a stem cell transplant for acute myeloid leukemia, so the T cells may come from the graft donor.

This clonotype has more than one count but fewer than ten. The CDR3 DNA reads TGTGCCAGCAGTTGGGCAGGGATAGGAGAGACCCAGTACTTC. Its protein product is CASSWAGIGETQYF. The rearrangement joins TRBV28 to TRBJ2-5; TRBD1 is a possible D gene (5 bases). Trimming removed 4 bases at V and 4 bases at J, with 13 bases between. This CDR3 spans 14 amino acids. Germline V gives CDR1 MDHEN, CDR2 SYDVKM.

This clonotype was observed at least ten times. The rearrangement joins TRBV20-1 to TRBJ1-5, with D unclear. Per germline, CDR1 DFQATT and CDR2 SNEGSKA (reference sequence). The CDR3 has 13 amino acids. V dropped 2 bases and J dropped 5 bases, with 10 bases sitting between them. In DNA, the CDR3 is TGCAGTGCTAGAACCCGATCGTATCAGCCCCAGCATTTT. As protein: CSARTRSYQPQHF.

This clonotype was found a few times. This CDR3 is CASSQIWGTGGAGELFF. The CDR3 coding sequence is TGCGCCAGCAGCCAGATCTGGGGGACAGGGGGCGCCGGGGAGCTGTTTTTT. This chain connects TRBV4-1 to TRBJ2-2; 12 bases align to TRBD1. V dropped 3 bases and J dropped 6; count of bases not matched to a gene: 8. Germline CDR1 is MGHRA and CDR2 is YSYEKL. The CDR3 has 17 amino acids.

The chain links TRBV12-3 or TRBV12-4 to TRBJ2-7, with 13 bases fitting TRBD2. Unmatched junction bases numbered 9, after V lost 5 bases and J lost 2 bases. This CDR3 has 17 amino acids. CDR3 protein: CASSPRPTSGGPYEQYF. CDR3 nucleotide sequence: TGTGCCAGCAGTCCTCGTCCGACTAGCGGGGGGCCCTACGAGCAGTACTTC.

There are a few counts of this clonotype. This chain joins TRBV21-1 and TRBJ1-6; the table's D call, TRBD1, has no DNA check behind it. TRBV21-1 is shown as a pseudogene. The CDR3 runs to 15 residues. The CDR3 protein is CASSKRDGGTSPLHF. Here the CDR3 DNA reads TGTGCCAGCAGCAAGCGGGACGGGGGAACTTCACCCCTCCACTTT.

The chain has TRBV6-1 and TRBJ1-3; no reliable D call. V gave up 2 bases and J gave up 0 bases, with 11 bases separating them. The CDR3 spans 16 residues. Germline V CDR1 and CDR2: MNHNS, SASEGT. The CDR3 nucleotides are TGTGCCAGCAGTGAAAGGAGGTTTGACTCTGGAAACACCATATATTTT. It yields the protein CASSERRFDSGNTIYF.

This sequence joins TRBV7-9 and TRBJ1-1; TRBD1 matches 8 bases. The CDR3 runs 13 residues. The germline gives CDR1 SEHNR, CDR2 FQNEAQ (reference sequence). Losses at the gene ends were 4 bases for V and 8 bases for J; bases not matched to a gene: 6. CDR3 residues: CASSWDRSPEAFF. The CDR3 DNA follows: TGTGCCAGCAGCTGGGACAGGTCCCCCGAAGCTTTCTTT.

Points on this clonotype: A read error is possible here, since a much larger clone lies one base away. The chain is built from TRBV20-1 and TRBJ1-1; D possibly corresponds to TRBD1 (6 bases). CDR1 is DFQATT, CDR2 SNEGSKA, per germline (reference sequence). The V end was cut by 2 bases, the J end by 1 base, with 8 bases between. This CDR3 region has 13 residues. CDR3 nucleotides: TGCAGTGCTAGAAAGGACAGGAACACTGAAGCTTTCTTT. This sequence encodes CSARKDRNTEAFF.

This clonotype was found many times. The chain combines TRBV29-1 with TRBJ2-7; D is possibly TRBD1 (6 bases). Germline V gene lookup returns CDR1 SQVTM and CDR2 ANQGSEA. The V end was cut by 7 bases, the J end by 2 bases, with 18 bases between. CDR3 length: 14 residues. Here the CDR3 reads CSDSQGLVPYEQYF. In DNA, the CDR3 is TGCAGCGATTCTCAGGGGCTCGTACCCTACGAGCAGTACTTC.

The sample holds many counts of this clonotype. The CDR3 coding sequence is TGTGCCATCAGTGAAGGGAGAACTTCGAGCTCCTATAATTCACCCCTCCACTTT. It is translated as CAISEGRTSSSYNSPLHF. The gene calls are TRBV10-3 and TRBJ1-6; the D is unclear. CDR1 and CDR2 from the germline V gene are ENHRY and SYGVKD. Trimming shortened V by 3 bases and J by 0 bases, and 15 bases separated the two germline ends. This CDR3 contains 18 residues.

This chain connects TRBV28 to TRBJ1-2; D uncertain. This CDR3 is 14 amino acids long. Germline V gives CDR1 MDHEN, CDR2 SYDVKM. V was pared by 6 bases and J by 0 bases, with 11 bases between. CDR3: CASRLLDPNYGYTF. The CDR3 DNA reads TGTGCCAGCAGGCTCCTCGATCCTAACTATGGCTACACCTTC.

A word on this clonotype: A junction end diverges from the germline sequence, so it may reflect a read error. CDR3 in amino acids: CARSLGDYHYEQYF. The CDR3 nucleotides read TGTGCCAGAAGCTTAGGGGATTACCACTACGAGCAGTACTTC. This sequence joins TRBV5-6 and TRBJ2-7; TRBD1 might be the D (5 bases). The CDR3 extends over 14 amino acids. Germline CDR1 is SGHDT and CDR2 is YYEEEE.

This clonotype was counted at least ten times. The chain is built from TRBV6-2 or TRBV6-3 and TRBJ2-7; D gene unclear. The germline gives CDR1 MNHEY, CDR2 SVGEGT. V was trimmed by 6 bases and J by 2 bases, leaving 14 bases between them. This CDR3 comprises 14 residues. CDR3 protein: CASSRPLYTYEQYF. The CDR3 DNA is TGTGCCAGCAGCCGACCGCTATACACCTACGAGCAGTACTTC.

This clonotype came up a few times. The chain uses TRBV20-1 and TRBJ1-2; D perhaps matches TRBD1 (6 bases). The CDR3 has 14 amino acids. V lost 3 bases to trimming and J lost 4 bases, with 15 bases between them. Per the germline V gene, CDR1 is DFQATT and CDR2 is SNEGSKA (reference sequence). CDR3 loop: CSASEQGPFYGYTF. Here the CDR3 DNA reads TGCAGTGCTAGTGAACAGGGCCCTTTCTATGGCTACACCTTC.

The chain uses TRBV20-1 and TRBJ2-1, with TRBD1 matching 7 bases. J was trimmed by 1 base and V by 4 bases; bases with no gene match: 4. CDR1 and CDR2 (germline): DFQATT, SNEGSKA (reference sequence). This CDR3 has 14 amino acids. CDR3 sequence (DNA): TGCAGTGCTAAGGGGGCGCCATCCTACAATGAGCAGTTCTTC. Residues: CSAKGAPSYNEQFF.

This clonotype was detected a few times. The chain employs TRBV7-3 and TRBJ2-3, with unresolved D. Germline V lookup: CDR1 SGHTA, CDR2 FQGTGA. The CDR3 length is 16 residues. The V and J ends lost 1 base and 2 bases respectively, with 13 bases between them. The CDR3 loop is CASSLRAATFTDTQYF. DNA for the CDR3: TGTGCCAGCAGCTTAAGGGCCGCAACGTTCACAGATACGCAGTATTTT.

V gene TRBV30 combines with J gene TRBJ2-2; D remains unclear. V dropped 0 bases and J dropped 1 base, with 6 bases sitting between them. CDR3 length: 14 amino acids. Per germline, CDR1 GTSNPN and CDR2 SVGIG (reference sequence). CDR3 residues: CAWSVSRNTGELFF. In DNA, the CDR3 is TGTGCCTGGAGTGTTTCCCGGAACACCGGGGAGCTGTTTTTT.

The table lists this clonotype with many counts. This CDR3 is CASSPRTSGSYEQYF. CDR3 DNA sequence: TGTGCCAGCAGCCCCCGGACTAGCGGTTCCTACGAGCAGTACTTC. This chain uses TRBV7-2 with TRBJ2-7, with TRBD2 matching 10 bases. V was clipped by 5 bases and J by 1 base; unmatched bases: 5. The CDR3 sequence is 15 residues long. Germline V gene lookup returns CDR1 SGHTA and CDR2 FQGNSA.

This clonotype appeared many times. The chain uses TRBV20-1 and TRBJ2-7; 9 bases align to TRBD1. The CDR3 contains 15 residues. J gave up 1 base and V 4 bases, and 8 bases lay outside the gene matches. Germline CDR1 and CDR2: DFQATT and SNEGSKA (reference sequence). CDR3 region: CSANSPGQGSYEQYV. The DNA for the CDR3 is TGCAGTGCTAACTCTCCGGGACAGGGATCCTACGAGCAGTACGTC.

The CDR3 DNA follows: TGTGCCAGCAGTTACGGGACTAGCGGCCACACAGATACGCAGTATTTT. Amino acids: CASSYGTSGHTDTQYF. The chain employs TRBV6-5 and TRBJ2-3; 11 nucleotides agree with TRBD2. V was clipped by 2 bases and J by 2 bases; unmatched bases: 3. The CDR3 length is 16 residues. The germline V gene has CDR1 MNHEY and CDR2 SVGAGI.

The chain uses TRBV10-3 and TRBJ2-1; no reliable D call. V was cut by 6 bases and J by 2 bases, with 11 bases left in between. Germline-derived CDR1 and CDR2 are ENHRY and SYGVKD. The CDR3 runs 14 residues. CDR3 in DNA: TGTGCCATCAGCGGACGTTTGGCCTACAATGAGCAGTTCTTC. This sequence encodes CAISGRLAYNEQFF.